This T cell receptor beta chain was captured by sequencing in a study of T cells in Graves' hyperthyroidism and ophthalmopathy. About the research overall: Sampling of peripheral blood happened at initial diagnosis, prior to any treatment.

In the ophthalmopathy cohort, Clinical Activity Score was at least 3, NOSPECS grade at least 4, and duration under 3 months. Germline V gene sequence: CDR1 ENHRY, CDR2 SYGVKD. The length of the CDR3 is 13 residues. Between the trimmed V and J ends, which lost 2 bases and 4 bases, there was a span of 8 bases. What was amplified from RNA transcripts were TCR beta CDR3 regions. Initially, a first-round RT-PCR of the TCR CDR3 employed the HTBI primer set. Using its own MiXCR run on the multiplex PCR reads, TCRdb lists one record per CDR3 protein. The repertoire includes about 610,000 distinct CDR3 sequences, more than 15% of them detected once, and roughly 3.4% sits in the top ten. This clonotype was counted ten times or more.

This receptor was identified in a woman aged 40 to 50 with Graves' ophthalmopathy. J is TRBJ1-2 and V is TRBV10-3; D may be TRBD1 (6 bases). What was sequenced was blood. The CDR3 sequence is CAISEGQSYGYTF. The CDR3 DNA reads TGTGCCATCAGTGAGGGACAGTCCTATGGCTACACCTTC.